Presented here are 9 T cell receptor beta chains from one specimen sequenced in a study of T-cell memory formation after mild COVID-19. TCRdb re-called the 5' RACE reads with MiXCR, one entry per CDR3 protein. The repertoire holds some 450,000 distinct CDR3 sequences, with roughly 20% as singletons. The sample comprised PBMCs or a T cell subset sorted from them (not recorded which). Receptors were obtained from an adult woman who had mild COVID-19 (a few samples of this study predate the infection). Cell type and time point are not known.

The chain couples TRBV4-1 to TRBJ1-4, with 7 positions matching TRBD1. The trim removed 4 bases at V and 0 bases at J, leaving 5 bases unmatched. CDR1 and CDR2 (germline): MGHRA, YSYEKL. This CDR3 is 16 amino acids long. The CDR3 region is CASSLWGTATNEKLFF. CDR3 DNA sequence: TGCGCCAGCAGCCTTTGGGGGACAGCAACTAATGAAAAACTGTTTTTT.

This clonotype has just a few counts. The chain links TRBV10-3 to TRBJ2-7; 9 bases line up with TRBD1. V lost 3 bases and J lost 0; bases outside the gene matches: 6. CDR3 length: 16 residues. Looked up from germline, CDR1 is ENHRY and CDR2 is SYGVKD. CDR3 loop: CAISDLGTGSSYEQYF. CDR3 bases: TGTGCCATCAGTGATCTAGGGACAGGGAGCTCCTACGAGCAGTACTTC.

This clonotype was found many times. This rearrangement joins TRBV7-2 to TRBJ1-2; 7 positions match TRBD1. Germline CDR1 reads SGHTA; CDR2 reads FQGNSA. Germline trimming cut 5 bases from V and 2 bases from J; bases unmatched to any gene: 11. The CDR3 is 16 amino acids. The DNA of the CDR3 is TGTGCCAGCAGCCGGAACCGACAGGGCCGGAACTATGGCTACACCTTC. Its protein product is CASSRNRQGRNYGYTF.

This clonotype was recorded at least ten times. The chain has TRBV5-1 and TRBJ2-5; D not certain. Germline-derived CDR1 and CDR2 are SGHRS and YFSETQ. The CDR3 has 12 amino acids. The V end lost 0 bases, the J end lost 3 bases, and 3 bases lay between the germline ends. In DNA, the CDR3 is TGCGCCAGCAGCTTGGGAGAAGAGACCCAGTACTTC. This sequence encodes CASSLGEETQYF.

The rearrangement joins TRBV28 to TRBJ2-1; a possible D gene is TRBD1 (5 bases). Germline V lookup: CDR1 MDHEN, CDR2 SYDVKM. V was pared by 3 bases and J by 8 bases, with 14 bases between. This CDR3 contains 14 residues. Here the CDR3 reads CASSFPGRDHEQFF. The CDR3 nucleotides read TGTGCCAGCAGTTTTCCCGGCAGGGATCATGAGCAGTTCTTC.

This clonotype was seen a handful of times. This chain joins TRBV18 and TRBJ2-4, with D perhaps matching TRBD2 (7 bases). Trimming stripped 2 bases from V and 1 base from J, with 15 bases between. Germline CDR1 and CDR2: KGHSH and LQKENI. The CDR3 has 17 residues. CDR3 nucleotide sequence: TGTGCCAGCTCACCATGGGGGGGCCAGACGGCCAAAAACATTCAGTACTTC. Encoded protein: CASSPWGGQTAKNIQYF.

This clonotype was found a few times. The chain has TRBV6-2 or TRBV6-3 and TRBJ2-3; 12 bases are a match to TRBD2. The CDR3 covers 18 residues. In germline, CDR1 is MNHEY, CDR2 SVGEGT. V lost 5 bases to trimming and J lost 8 bases; unmatched junction nucleotides: 17. CDR3 region: CASSPQSGLAGPPGTQYF. The CDR3 DNA is TGTGCCAGCAGTCCCCAGTCCGGACTAGCGGGGCCCCCGGGTACGCAGTATTTT.

This clonotype was observed a handful of times. One end of the junction does not line up with germline, which may come from a read error. The V and J genes are TRBV11-2 and TRBJ2-3; 9 bases are shared with TRBD2. The length of the CDR3 is 16 residues. Germline CDR1 and CDR2: SGHAT and FQNNGV. The chain's CDR3 is CASTLRGGRAPDTQYF. In DNA, the CDR3 is TGTGCCAGCACCTTACGTGGCGGGAGGGCCCCAGATACGCAGTATTTT.

The CDR3 DNA reads as TGTGCCAGCAGCCCTCGCGGGGTCCACGAGCAGTACTTC. It yields the protein CASSPRGVHEQYF. This chain links TRBV12-3 or TRBV12-4 with TRBJ2-7; TRBD2 might be the D (6 bases). Trimming took off 6 bases at V and 5 bases at J, with 14 bases between the two ends. This CDR3 comprises 13 residues.